This TCR beta chain was recorded in a study of cytomegalovirus exposure and HLA in healthy donors. For the study at large: The roughly 120 validation repertoires matched the 500 to 750 first-cohort repertoires in platform, a later analysis reported. Study observations and caveats: Three of the chains that were CMV-associated were confirmed in vitro to be specific for CMV antigens.

Donors were drawn from the approximately 120-subject validation cohort, separate from the approximately 670-subject first cohort. This clone was seen a single time. Antigen specificity is unknown. Assay: immunoSEQ multiplex PCR; the TCRdb copy retains only in-frame clones and omits some. The sample records 85,000 to 95,000 clones, approximately 96% being singletons. Germline CDR1 reads SGHTA; CDR2 reads FQGNSA. This CDR3 is built from 17 residues. Losses at the gene ends were 2 bases for V and 6 bases for J; bases not matched to a gene: 7. Sequenced material: PBMCs. This chain joins TRBV7-2 and TRBJ2-4; 13 positions match TRBD2. This TCR came from a man aged 18 to 30 in good health and CMV-seronegative. In DNA form, the CDR3 reads TGTGCCAGCAGCTTAAGGACTAGCGGGAGCTTTGTAAACATTCAGTACTTC. Its translation is CASSLRTSGSFVNIQYF.